A selection of T cell receptor beta chains follows, all from one sample in a study of CD4 and CD8 cells across lung adenocarcinoma regions. One entry per CDR3 protein, called by TCRdb with MiXCR from the PCR reads. This table has 13,000 or so distinct CDR3 sequences, approximately 43% appearing once. Sequencing input: CD4+ T cells from the center of a lung tumor. These receptor sequences come from a male donor with lung adenocarcinoma. The CD4 and CD8 labels of this study may be unreliable. Both conserved end residues are part of each CDR3. The order of the fields is J gene, clone size, D gene, V gene, CDR3 protein, CDR3 DNA. The D gene is left open where the match is weak. Expanded clones get a size class; other rows say once, few or many, or leave the size out.

j_call: TRBJ2-5; clone_size: NA; d_call: NA; v_call: TRBV6-1; cdr3_aa: CASSEHHEAQYF; cdr3_nt: TGTGCCAGCAGTGAACACCATGAGGCCCAGTACTTC
j_call: TRBJ2-3; clone_size: few; d_call: TRBD1; v_call: TRBV7-9; cdr3_aa: CASSFGAVTGGAKGTQYF; cdr3_nt: TGTGCCAGCAGCTTTGGGGCCGTGACAGGGGGCGCGAAAGGTACGCAGTATTTT
j_call: TRBJ2-1; clone_size: NA; d_call: TRBD2; v_call: TRBV6-1; cdr3_aa: CASSETLAGEANEQFF; cdr3_nt: TGTGCCAGCAGTGAAACACTAGCGGGAGAGGCGAATGAGCAGTTCTTC
j_call: TRBJ2-1; clone_size: few; d_call: NA; v_call: TRBV7-9; cdr3_aa: CASSFNNEQFF; cdr3_nt: TGTGCCAGCAGCTTCAACAATGAGCAGTTCTTC
j_call: TRBJ1-2; clone_size: NA; d_call: TRBD1; v_call: TRBV6-1; cdr3_aa: CASSPGLQGAYGYTF; cdr3_nt: TGTGCCAGCAGCCCGGGACTCCAGGGGGCCTATGGCTACACCTTC
j_call: TRBJ1-6; clone_size: NA; d_call: TRBD1; v_call: TRBV7-2; cdr3_aa: CTSSWGTGMPYEQYF; cdr3_nt: TGTACCAGCAGCTGGGGGACAGGGATGCCTTACGAGCAGTACTTT
j_call: TRBJ2-7; clone_size: many; d_call: TRBD1; v_call: TRBV6-5; cdr3_aa: CASSYGTGAYEQYF; cdr3_nt: TGTGCCAGCAGTTACGGGACAGGGGCCTACGAGCAGTACTTC
j_call: TRBJ1-1; clone_size: few; d_call: NA; v_call: TRBV15; cdr3_aa: CATSRVRGVHEAFF; cdr3_nt: TGTGCCACCAGCAGAGTACGGGGAGTTCATGAAGCTTTCTTT
j_call: TRBJ2-3; clone_size: NA; d_call: NA; v_call: TRBV6-1; cdr3_aa: CASKAGRATCATDTQYF; cdr3_nt: TGTGCCAGCAAGGCGGGGCGGGCGACCTGTGCCACAGATACGCAGTATTTC
j_call: TRBJ2-2; clone_size: NA; d_call: TRBD2; v_call: TRBV9; cdr3_aa: CASSVDPSGANTGELFF; cdr3_nt: TGTGCCAGCAGCGTAGACCCTAGCGGGGCGAACACCGGGGAGCTGTTTTTT
j_call: TRBJ2-3; clone_size: NA; d_call: NA; v_call: TRBV4-1; cdr3_aa: CASRATGGSVADTQYF; cdr3_nt: TGCGCCAGCAGGGCGACTGGGGGGAGTGTCGCAGATACGCAGTATTTC
j_call: TRBJ2-6; clone_size: NA; d_call: NA; v_call: TRBV4-1; cdr3_aa: CASSQDPGDVSGANVLTF; cdr3_nt: TGCGCCAGCAGCCAAGATCCCGGGGACGTCTCTGGGGCCAACGTCCTGACTTTC
j_call: TRBJ2-1; clone_size: few; d_call: TRBD2; v_call: TRBV5-6; cdr3_aa: CASSRPGLGGNEQFF; cdr3_nt: TGTGCCAGCAGCCGACCGGGACTAGGAGGAAATGAGCAGTTCTTC
j_call: TRBJ2-5; clone_size: medium-sized; d_call: NA; v_call: TRBV6-5; cdr3_aa: CASSYTSGVRETQYF; cdr3_nt: TGTGCCAGCAGTTACACTTCAGGGGTACGGGAGACCCAGTACTTC
j_call: TRBJ2-3; clone_size: NA; d_call: TRBD1; v_call: TRBV5-4; cdr3_aa: CASSSKGQAGTDTQYF; cdr3_nt: TGTGCCAGCAGCTCAAAAGGACAGGCTGGCACAGATACGCAGTATTTT
j_call: TRBJ1-2; clone_size: many; d_call: NA; v_call: TRBV6-1; cdr3_aa: CASRIEDRTYGYTF; cdr3_nt: TGTGCCAGCAGGATTGAGGACAGAACCTATGGCTACACCTTC
j_call: TRBJ2-1; clone_size: few; d_call: NA; v_call: TRBV6-1; cdr3_aa: CASRTGQSSYNEQFF; cdr3_nt: TGTGCCAGCAGAACAGGACAGAGCTCCTACAATGAGCAGTTCTTC
j_call: TRBJ2-7; clone_size: medium-sized; d_call: NA; v_call: TRBV27; cdr3_aa: CATSRGDSYEQYF; cdr3_nt: TGTGCCACCAGTCGGGGTGACTCCTACGAGCAGTACTTC
j_call: TRBJ2-3; clone_size: many; d_call: NA; v_call: TRBV6-1; cdr3_aa: CASSQSGSTDTQYF; cdr3_nt: TGTGCCAGCAGTCAAAGCGGGTCCACAGATACGCAGTATTTT
j_call: TRBJ2-7; clone_size: medium-sized; d_call: NA; v_call: TRBV6-5; cdr3_aa: CASSFKGEQYF; cdr3_nt: TGTGCCAGCAGTTTTAAGGGTGAGCAGTACTTC
j_call: TRBJ2-7; clone_size: few; d_call: TRBD2; v_call: TRBV27; cdr3_aa: CASSLRVLSGRPSYEQYF; cdr3_nt: TGTGCCAGCAGTTTACGGGTCCTTAGCGGGAGGCCCTCCTACGAGCAGTACTTC
j_call: TRBJ2-7; clone_size: few; d_call: NA; v_call: TRBV27; cdr3_aa: CASSFFAGMREQYF; cdr3_nt: TGTGCCAGCAGTTTTTTCGCAGGGATGCGCGAGCAGTACTTC
j_call: TRBJ2-3; clone_size: medium-sized; d_call: NA; v_call: TRBV4-1; cdr3_aa: CASSQELVGSSGTDTQYF; cdr3_nt: TGCGCCAGCAGCCAAGAACTGGTGGGGAGTAGCGGCACAGATACGCAGTATTTT
j_call: TRBJ2-7; clone_size: once; d_call: NA; v_call: TRBV6-1; cdr3_aa: CASRTGAYEQYF; cdr3_nt: TGTGCCAGCAGGACAGGTGCCTACGAGCAGTACTTC
j_call: TRBJ1-5; clone_size: NA; d_call: TRBD1; v_call: TRBV27; cdr3_aa: CASRQTGGYENQPQHF; cdr3_nt: TGTGCCAGCAGGCAGACAGGGGGCTATGAAAATCAGCCCCAGCATTTT
j_call: TRBJ2-1; clone_size: NA; d_call: NA; v_call: TRBV30; cdr3_aa: CAWPQLLSLLQIPRSLEHAKVHW; cdr3_nt: TGTGCCTGGCCTCAACTTCTTTCTTTACTCCAGATTCCTCGGAGCCTTGAACATGCTAAAGTACACTGG
j_call: TRBJ2-6; clone_size: NA; d_call: TRBD1; v_call: TRBV28; cdr3_aa: CASSPTGLGANVLTF; cdr3_nt: TGTGCCAGCAGTCCGACAGGGTTGGGGGCCAACGTCCTGACTTTC
j_call: TRBJ2-6; clone_size: NA; d_call: TRBD1; v_call: TRBV6-5; cdr3_aa: CASSYSTGLGANVLTF; cdr3_nt: TGTGCCAGCAGTTACTCGACAGGGCTTGGGGCCAACGTCCTGACTTTC
j_call: TRBJ2-1; clone_size: NA; d_call: NA; v_call: TRBV4-2; cdr3_aa: CASSQEWRGSSYNEQFF; cdr3_nt: TGTGCCAGCAGCCAAGAATGGCGGGGCAGCTCCTACAATGAGCAGTTCTTC
j_call: TRBJ2-2; clone_size: NA; d_call: NA; v_call: TRBV10-3; cdr3_aa: CALRLQAGSPEALYF; cdr3_nt: TGTGCCCTCAGACTCCAGGCTGGAAGCCCAGAGGCGCTGTATTTT
j_call: TRBJ2-7; clone_size: many; d_call: TRBD1; v_call: TRBV6-1; cdr3_aa: CASSRPGQAYEQYF; cdr3_nt: TGTGCCAGCAGTCGACCGGGACAGGCCTACGAGCAGTACTTC
j_call: TRBJ2-7; clone_size: NA; d_call: TRBD1; v_call: TRBV25-1; cdr3_aa: CASSQSGTGSYEQYF; cdr3_nt: TGTGCCAGCAGTCAGTCCGGGACAGGCTCCTACGAGCAGTACTTC
j_call: TRBJ2-5; clone_size: NA; d_call: NA; v_call: TRBV10-1; cdr3_aa: CASGGLDTDTQYF; cdr3_nt: TGCGCCAGCGGTGGCCTGGACACAGATACCCAGTATTTC
j_call: TRBJ2-5; clone_size: few; d_call: TRBD2; v_call: TRBV7-2; cdr3_aa: CASSFTSGSQETQYF; cdr3_nt: TGTGCCAGCAGTTTCACTAGCGGGAGCCAAGAGACCCAGTACTTC
j_call: TRBJ2-7; clone_size: NA; d_call: NA; v_call: TRBV6-1; cdr3_aa: CASSRRASTYEQYF; cdr3_nt: TGTGCCAGCAGCCGCCGGGCCTCGACCTACGAGCAGTACTTC
j_call: TRBJ1-2; clone_size: many; d_call: NA; v_call: TRBV6-1; cdr3_aa: CASSERQGLDGYTF; cdr3_nt: TGTGCCAGCAGTGAAAGGCAGGGGTTGGATGGCTACACCTTC
j_call: TRBJ2-1; clone_size: NA; d_call: TRBD1; v_call: TRBV12-3/TRBV12-4; cdr3_aa: CASSFGTGQDF; cdr3_nt: TGTGCCAGCAGTTTTGGGACAGGTCAGGACTTC
j_call: TRBJ2-7; clone_size: once; d_call: TRBD2; v_call: TRBV6-1; cdr3_aa: CASTVRPSGDYEQYF; cdr3_nt: TGTGCCAGCACAGTCCGGCCTAGCGGAGACTACGAGCAGTACTTC
j_call: TRBJ2-5; clone_size: NA; d_call: NA; v_call: TRBV7-2; cdr3_aa: CASSLGSRTQETQYF; cdr3_nt: TGTGCCAGCAGCTTAGGTAGCAGAACCCAAGAGACCCAGTACTTC
j_call: TRBJ2-4; clone_size: NA; d_call: TRBD2; v_call: TRBV6-1; cdr3_aa: CASSEGAGGGLAKDIQYF; cdr3_nt: TGTGCCAGCAGTGAAGGGGCGGGGGGGGGCCTAGCCAAAGACATTCAGTACTTC
j_call: TRBJ2-7; clone_size: NA; d_call: TRBD1; v_call: TRBV6-1; cdr3_aa: CASSEKDRGLSEQYF; cdr3_nt: TGTGCCAGCAGTGAAAAGGACAGGGGGCTTTCCGAGCAGTACTTC
j_call: TRBJ2-1; clone_size: many; d_call: TRBD2; v_call: TRBV11-3; cdr3_aa: CASSFSGKNNEQFF; cdr3_nt: TGTGCCAGCAGCTTTAGCGGGAAAAACAATGAGCAGTTCTTC
j_call: TRBJ2-6; clone_size: medium-sized; d_call: NA; v_call: TRBV6-1; cdr3_aa: CASSQALTGANVLTF; cdr3_nt: TGTGCCAGCAGTCAGGCACTCACTGGGGCCAACGTCCTGACTTTC
j_call: TRBJ2-4; clone_size: NA; d_call: NA; v_call: TRBV6-1; cdr3_aa: CAGRIGENMQYF; cdr3_nt: TGTGCGGGCAGGATAGGGGAAAACATGCAGTACTTC
j_call: TRBJ2-6; clone_size: medium-sized; d_call: NA; v_call: TRBV6-5; cdr3_aa: CASSSRTLYSGANVLTF; cdr3_nt: TGTGCCAGCAGTTCGCGGACACTCTACTCTGGGGCCAACGTCCTGACTTTC
j_call: TRBJ2-1; clone_size: many; d_call: TRBD2; v_call: TRBV10-2; cdr3_aa: CASSEGGTSGTNEQFF; cdr3_nt: TGCGCCAGCAGTGAGGGGGGGACTAGCGGGACTAATGAGCAGTTCTTC
j_call: TRBJ2-3; clone_size: NA; d_call: NA; v_call: TRBV6-1; cdr3_aa: CARGLQAVSTDTQYF; cdr3_nt: TGTGCCCGGGGCCTCCAGGCTGTGAGCACAGATACGCAGTATTTT
j_call: TRBJ2-5; clone_size: medium-sized; d_call: NA; v_call: TRBV6-1; cdr3_aa: CASTRDTETQYF; cdr3_nt: TGTGCCAGCACCCGGGACACGGAGACCCAGTACTTC
j_call: TRBJ2-3; clone_size: medium-sized; d_call: TRBD2; v_call: TRBV6-1; cdr3_aa: CASGSGSQYTQYF; cdr3_nt: TGTGCCAGCGGTAGCGGGAGTCAATATACGCAGTATTTT
j_call: TRBJ1-5; clone_size: NA; d_call: NA; v_call: TRBV6-1; cdr3_aa: CASRAMGGVNQPLHF; cdr3_nt: TGTGCCAGCAGAGCCATGGGGGGAGTCAATCAGCCCCTGCATTTT
j_call: TRBJ2-7; clone_size: large; d_call: TRBD1; v_call: TRBV6-5; cdr3_aa: CASSRPGGEQYF; cdr3_nt: TGTGCCAGCAGTCGTCCAGGGGGCGAGCAGTACTTC
j_call: TRBJ1-6; clone_size: many; d_call: NA; v_call: TRBV9; cdr3_aa: CASSPHLADNSPLHF; cdr3_nt: TGTGCCAGCAGCCCTCACCTGGCGGATAATTCACCCCTCCACTTT
j_call: TRBJ2-5; clone_size: large; d_call: TRBD2; v_call: TRBV27; cdr3_aa: CASSLSTSFQETQYF; cdr3_nt: TGTGCCAGCAGTTTGTCGACTAGCTTCCAAGAGACCCAGTACTTC
j_call: TRBJ2-7; clone_size: many; d_call: NA; v_call: TRBV27; cdr3_aa: CASRRRASGEQYF; cdr3_nt: TGTGCCAGCAGACGCAGGGCCTCGGGAGAGCAGTACTTC
j_call: TRBJ2-1; clone_size: medium-sized; d_call: TRBD2; v_call: TRBV12-5; cdr3_aa: CANWGREGLNEQFF; cdr3_nt: TGTGCTAATTGGGGGCGGGAGGGCCTCAATGAGCAGTTCTTC
j_call: TRBJ1-2; clone_size: medium-sized; d_call: TRBD1; v_call: TRBV6-1; cdr3_aa: CATETGGGYGYTF; cdr3_nt: TGTGCCACCGAGACAGGGGGCGGCTATGGCTACACCTTC
j_call: TRBJ2-1; clone_size: medium-sized; d_call: NA; v_call: TRBV27; cdr3_aa: CASSFPQSSYNEQFF; cdr3_nt: TGTGCCAGCAGTTTTCCCCAAAGCTCCTACAATGAGCAGTTCTTC
j_call: TRBJ2-1; clone_size: NA; d_call: TRBD2; v_call: TRBV25-1; cdr3_aa: CASSDPRRTSGRWDEQFF; cdr3_nt: TGTGCCAGCAGTGACCCACGAAGGACTAGCGGGAGATGGGATGAGCAGTTCTTC